The clone carrying this TCR beta chain has a handful of counts. Treatment given: randomized to nivolumab then ipilimumab (arm A) or the reverse (arm B). The data originate from a study of sequential checkpoint blockade in melanoma. At the level of the study: Patients were randomized 1:1 to nivolumab-then-ipilimumab or ipilimumab-then-nivolumab first-line.

The method was immunoSEQ multiplex PCR; TCRdb's version includes in-frame clones alone and lacks a portion of them. The data hold under 25,000 clones, with around 67% observed a single time. The CDR3 has 13 residues. CDR1 is MNHNS, CDR2 SASEGT, per germline. Trimming pared 6 bases from V and 1 base from J, leaving 9 bases between. The J gene is TRBJ1-2, the V gene TRBV6-1, with D possibly TRBD1 on 5 matching bases. This sequence was found in a human donor with melanoma. This specimen consisted of CD8+ T cells sorted from blood (inferred from file names), obtained from a patient given nivolumab and ipilimumab in sequence. The CDR3 coding sequence is TGTGCCAGCAGCGCACAGGATAACTATGGCTACACCTTC. This translates into CASSAQDNYGYTF.